This entry is about one TCR beta chain. Its specific antigen is unknown. Qualities for individual bases were not recorded, and no much larger clone is one base off. V is cut back by 0 bases and J by 0 bases, with 10 bases in the junction unmatched. The CDR1 and CDR2 encoded by the germline V gene (reference sequence) are PRHDT and FYEKMQ. The CDR3 has 18 amino acids, counting the end cysteine and phenylalanine. CDR3 DNA only is kept here, 54 bases in frame from base 1. This entry comes from a study of cytomegalovirus exposure and HLA in healthy donors (dated by TCRdb to the late 2010s). For the wider study: According to a later analysis, the roughly 120 validation repertoires were produced on the same platform as the roughly 720 repertoires of the first cohort. The aim of the study was to test whether cataloging public T cell receptors could identify signatures of past pathogen exposure. High-throughput TCR immunosequencing, statistical association of individual TCRs with disease status, and machine learning were combined to predict cytomegalovirus infection status. Along with the roughly 670-subject first cohort, a separate validation cohort of roughly 110 different subjects was used. Results and caveats for the whole study, not just this receptor: The classifier was reported to diagnose cytomegalovirus status with high specificity and sensitivity in both the original and validation cohorts. The study listed 170 or so TCR beta chains as associated with cytomegalovirus. In vitro tests confirmed that three of the cytomegalovirus-associated TCR beta chains recognize cytomegalovirus antigens. Of the cluster scores, roughly 95% were above 0 in a later analysis, which found that TCRs clustered in the first cohort also tended to co-occur in the 110 or so validation repertoires. According to the authors, the approach could potentially be generalized to other disease states and immunological phenotypes. A later analysis had no HLA typing for the validation cohort, so co-occurrence there was scored across all 110 or so repertoires. While some public TCRs were present in many individuals, most TCR sequences turned up only very rarely across donors.

The donors belonged to the validation cohort of around 120 subjects, which was separate from the approximately 700-subject first cohort. Receptors were amplified or captured by the immunoSEQ multiplex PCR assay. As for the authors' bioinformatics: To diagnose cytomegalovirus status from the catalog of TCR beta chain sequences, a statistical classification framework was built. Held by TCRdb, this immuneACCESS table contains in-frame sequences only and omits some clones. Under half of the omission traces to an unresolved V gene where checked; the cause of the rest is unknown. That table furnishes V, J and clone size, whereas the DNA furnished D and trimming. This sample comprises fewer than 400,000 clones, over 75% of them detected only once. The ten largest clones add up to around 0.88% of the sample.

This TCR came from a man aged 25-45 years in good health and CMV-seronegative. The V and J segments used are TRBV13 and TRBJ1-2; TRBD1 lines up with 7 middle nucleotides. The sample was PBMCs. The base sequence is TGTGCCAGCAGCTTAGGGCCCAGGGGGAAGGGCCCTAACTATGGCTACACCTTC. Translated, this is CASSLGPRGKGPNYGYTF.